The rows below give T cell receptor beta chains drawn from one sample of a study of blood T cell repertoires in COVID-19. Libraries were prepared by immunoSEQ multiplex PCR; TCRdb keeps only in-frame clonotypes and omits some of them. The data hold a few hundred thousand clones, with roughly 86% observed a single time. Sequenced material: peripheral blood. The receptors originated from a woman aged 50 to 60 who had recovered from COVID-19. Both conserved end residues are part of each CDR3. Each record gives: clone size, D gene, CDR3 length, V gene, J gene, CDR3 DNA, CDR3 protein. A D gene is named only where the DNA matches it firmly. Only part of the rows carry a size: once, few, many, or a class if the clone is expanded.

clone size: NA
D gene: NA
CDR3 length: 16
V gene: TRBV11-2
J gene: TRBJ2-1
CDR3 DNA: TGTGCCAGCAGACACTCTAGCGCCGGCTCCTACAATGAGCAGTTCTTC
CDR3 protein: CASRHSSAGSYNEQFF

clone size: NA
D gene: TRBD1
CDR3 length: 12
V gene: TRBV12-3/TRBV12-4
J gene: TRBJ1-4
CDR3 DNA: TGTGCCAGCATCAAGGACAGGGAAAAACTGTTTTTT
CDR3 protein: CASIKDREKLFF

clone size: NA
D gene: NA
CDR3 length: 14
V gene: TRBV5-1
J gene: TRBJ2-2
CDR3 DNA: TGCGCCAGCAGCTCCGACAGGCGCACCGGGGAGCTGTTTTTT
CDR3 protein: CASSSDRRTGELFF

clone size: NA
D gene: NA
CDR3 length: 15
V gene: TRBV27
J gene: TRBJ2-7
CDR3 DNA: TGTGCCAGCGGACCCTCCGGGACAAACCCCTACGAGCAGTACTTC
CDR3 protein: CASGPSGTNPYEQYF

clone size: NA
D gene: TRBD1
CDR3 length: 15
V gene: TRBV28
J gene: TRBJ2-7
CDR3 DNA: TGTGCCAGCAGTCCTCCGGGACAGGGGGACTACGAGCAGTACTTC
CDR3 protein: CASSPPGQGDYEQYF

clone size: NA
D gene: TRBD1
CDR3 length: 14
V gene: TRBV4-3
J gene: TRBJ2-1
CDR3 DNA: TGCGCCAGCAGCCAAGATCCCCGACAGGGCGGGTGGTTCTTC
CDR3 protein: CASSQDPRQGGWFF

clone size: few
D gene: NA
CDR3 length: 14
V gene: TRBV19
J gene: TRBJ1-6
CDR3 DNA: TGTGCCAGTAGTATACCAGGACAGACTTCACCCCTCCACTTT
CDR3 protein: CASSIPGQTSPLHF

clone size: NA
D gene: TRBD2
CDR3 length: 16
V gene: TRBV6-5
J gene: TRBJ2-5
CDR3 DNA: TGTGCCAGCAGTTTGACTAGCGGGAGGGCCCTGGAGACCCAGTACTTC
CDR3 protein: CASSLTSGRALETQYF

clone size: NA
D gene: TRBD2
CDR3 length: 17
V gene: TRBV5-1
J gene: TRBJ2-2
CDR3 DNA: TGCGCCAGCAGCTTGTTGCTAGCGGAGAGAGACACCGGGGAGCTGTTTTTT
CDR3 protein: CASSLLLAERDTGELFF

clone size: NA
D gene: TRBD1
CDR3 length: 16
V gene: TRBV28
J gene: TRBJ2-1
CDR3 DNA: TGTGCCAGCAGGGCTGCCGGGACAGGGGTGTACAATGAGCAGTTCTTC
CDR3 protein: CASRAAGTGVYNEQFF

clone size: NA
D gene: NA
CDR3 length: 12
V gene: TRBV29-1
J gene: TRBJ1-1
CDR3 DNA: TGCAGCGTACACGGACTTCGGACTGAAGCTTTCTTT
CDR3 protein: CSVHGLRTEAFF

clone size: few
D gene: NA
CDR3 length: 15
V gene: TRBV28
J gene: TRBJ2-1
CDR3 DNA: TGTGCCAGCAGGACACCCAGGCGCTCCTACAATGAGCAGTTCTTC
CDR3 protein: CASRTPRRSYNEQFF

clone size: NA
D gene: TRBD1
CDR3 length: 15
V gene: TRBV10-2
J gene: TRBJ2-7
CDR3 DNA: TGCGCCAGCAAACAGGGGGCGGGGAGCTCCTACGAGCAGTACTTC
CDR3 protein: CASKQGAGSSYEQYF

clone size: NA
D gene: NA
CDR3 length: 12
V gene: TRBV28
J gene: TRBJ1-5
CDR3 DNA: TGTGCCTCCCACGGGATCAATCAGCCCCAGCATTTT
CDR3 protein: CASHGINQPQHF

clone size: NA
D gene: TRBD1
CDR3 length: 15
V gene: TRBV5-4
J gene: TRBJ1-1
CDR3 DNA: TGTGCCAGCAGCTTGGGGCCTACAGGGGACACTGAAGCTTTCTTT
CDR3 protein: CASSLGPTGDTEAFF

clone size: once
D gene: TRBD1
CDR3 length: 17
V gene: TRBV27
J gene: TRBJ1-6
CDR3 DNA: TGTGCCAGCAGTCCTCGGACAGGGGGCTCCTATAATTCACCCCTCCACTTT
CDR3 protein: CASSPRTGGSYNSPLHF

clone size: NA
D gene: TRBD1
CDR3 length: 15
V gene: TRBV9
J gene: TRBJ2-1
CDR3 DNA: TGTGCCAGCAGCGTAGGGGGACAGGGTGAGGGTGAGCAGTTCTTC
CDR3 protein: CASSVGGQGEGEQFF

clone size: NA
D gene: TRBD1
CDR3 length: 18
V gene: TRBV14
J gene: TRBJ1-4
CDR3 DNA: TGTGCCAGCAGCCAAATCGACATCCAGGGGGCAACTAATGAAAAACTGTTTTTT
CDR3 protein: CASSQIDIQGATNEKLFF

clone size: NA
D gene: NA
CDR3 length: 15
V gene: TRBV5-1
J gene: TRBJ2-5
CDR3 DNA: TGCGCCAGCCACGGTTCCGAGGGCCCCCAAGAGACCCAGTACTTC
CDR3 protein: CASHGSEGPQETQYF

clone size: NA
D gene: TRBD1
CDR3 length: 15
V gene: TRBV11-3
J gene: TRBJ2-1
CDR3 DNA: TGTGCCAGCAGCGAAAGACAGGGGGGGTACAATGAGCAGTTCTTC
CDR3 protein: CASSERQGGYNEQFF

clone size: NA
D gene: TRBD1
CDR3 length: 14
V gene: TRBV28
J gene: TRBJ1-2
CDR3 DNA: TGTGCCAGCAGGCACAGGGGGCGCTTGCCCGGCTACACCTTC
CDR3 protein: CASRHRGRLPGYTF

clone size: NA
D gene: TRBD2
CDR3 length: 13
V gene: TRBV10-3
J gene: TRBJ2-5
CDR3 DNA: TGTGCCATCAAGGCTAGCGGTAAAGAGACCCAGTACTTC
CDR3 protein: CAIKASGKETQYF

clone size: once
D gene: NA
CDR3 length: 15
V gene: TRBV19
J gene: TRBJ2-5
CDR3 DNA: TGTGCCAGTAGTCTAAGGACAGGGAGGGCCGAGACCCAGTACTTC
CDR3 protein: CASSLRTGRAETQYF

clone size: NA
D gene: NA
CDR3 length: 12
V gene: TRBV7-9
J gene: TRBJ1-1
CDR3 DNA: TGTGCCAGCAGCCTCACAGTTTCTGAAGCTTTCTTT
CDR3 protein: CASSLTVSEAFF

clone size: NA
D gene: NA
CDR3 length: 15
V gene: TRBV6-5
J gene: TRBJ2-1
CDR3 DNA: TGTGCCAGCAGCCCGGGAGCCCCACCTAACAATGAGCAGTTCTTC
CDR3 protein: CASSPGAPPNNEQFF

clone size: NA
D gene: NA
CDR3 length: 15
V gene: TRBV9
J gene: TRBJ1-1
CDR3 DNA: TGTGCCAGCAGCGTTTCCGGGGGCGGGAGCACTGAAGCTTTCTTT
CDR3 protein: CASSVSGGGSTEAFF

clone size: NA
D gene: NA
CDR3 length: 14
V gene: TRBV4-3
J gene: TRBJ1-1
CDR3 DNA: TGCGCCAGCAGCCAAACGACAGGACGAACTGAAGCTTTCTTT
CDR3 protein: CASSQTTGRTEAFF

clone size: NA
D gene: NA
CDR3 length: 15
V gene: TRBV28
J gene: TRBJ1-5
CDR3 DNA: TGTGCCAGCGGTCTACAGGGTCGGGTTGGTCAGCCCCAGCATTTT
CDR3 protein: CASGLQGRVGQPQHF

clone size: NA
D gene: NA
CDR3 length: 14
V gene: TRBV30
J gene: TRBJ1-2
CDR3 DNA: TGTGCCTGGAGTCGAGGGCGGGAAAGCTATGGCTACACCTTC
CDR3 protein: CAWSRGRESYGYTF

clone size: NA
D gene: TRBD1
CDR3 length: 16
V gene: TRBV6-2/TRBV6-3
J gene: TRBJ1-2
CDR3 DNA: TGTGCCAGCAGTTATACCCGACAGGGGTTCGTCAATGGCTACACCTTC
CDR3 protein: CASSYTRQGFVNGYTF

clone size: NA
D gene: NA
CDR3 length: 13
V gene: TRBV5-8
J gene: TRBJ2-7
CDR3 DNA: TGTGCCAGCAGCTTGGACGGGGTCTCTCGGAAACACTTC
CDR3 protein: CASSLDGVSRKHF

clone size: NA
D gene: TRBD2
CDR3 length: 17
V gene: TRBV29-1
J gene: TRBJ2-1
CDR3 DNA: TGCAGCGTTGATGGTAGCGGGAGAAAGGGGGGCTACAATGAGCAGTTCTTC
CDR3 protein: CSVDGSGRKGGYNEQFF

clone size: NA
D gene: NA
CDR3 length: 13
V gene: TRBV7-2
J gene: TRBJ1-5
CDR3 DNA: TGTGCCAGCAGCTCGGCTGTCGGGCAGCCCCAGCATTTT
CDR3 protein: CASSSAVGQPQHF

clone size: NA
D gene: NA
CDR3 length: 15
V gene: TRBV7-9
J gene: TRBJ1-1
CDR3 DNA: TGTGCCAGCAGCTTTGGAGGAGGGATGAACACTGAAGCTTTCTTT
CDR3 protein: CASSFGGGMNTEAFF

clone size: NA
D gene: TRBD2
CDR3 length: 16
V gene: TRBV19
J gene: TRBJ2-1
CDR3 DNA: TGTGCCAGTAGTATTCAACTAGCGGGAGCTGGGAATGAGCAGTTCTTC
CDR3 protein: CASSIQLAGAGNEQFF

clone size: NA
D gene: NA
CDR3 length: 13
V gene: TRBV7-2
J gene: TRBJ1-2
CDR3 DNA: TGTGCCAGCAGCTTAGGAGTGACGGGAGGCTACACCTTC
CDR3 protein: CASSLGVTGGYTF

clone size: NA
D gene: TRBD1
CDR3 length: 16
V gene: TRBV5-4
J gene: TRBJ2-3
CDR3 DNA: TGTGCCAGCAGCTTTGGGACAGTCCCTAGCACAGATACGCAGTATTTT
CDR3 protein: CASSFGTVPSTDTQYF

clone size: once
D gene: TRBD1
CDR3 length: 13
V gene: TRBV7-7
J gene: TRBJ1-2
CDR3 DNA: TGTGCCAGCATTCCACAGGGGGCAGTTGGCTACACCTTC
CDR3 protein: CASIPQGAVGYTF

clone size: NA
D gene: NA
CDR3 length: 13
V gene: TRBV11-2
J gene: TRBJ1-1
CDR3 DNA: TGTGCCAGCAGCTTATCACAGGGAACTGAAGCTTTCTTT
CDR3 protein: CASSLSQGTEAFF

clone size: NA
D gene: TRBD2
CDR3 length: 16
V gene: TRBV9
J gene: TRBJ2-7
CDR3 DNA: TGTGCCAGCAGCGAGGGACTAGCGGGAACTACCTACGAGCAGTACTTC
CDR3 protein: CASSEGLAGTTYEQYF